Shown below are 3 T cell receptor beta chains from a single sample sequenced in a study of cytomegalovirus exposure and HLA in healthy donors. The PCR made use of 60 Vbeta and 13 Jbeta primers. Sequencing was performed with immunoSEQ multiplex PCR; in TCRdb, only in-frame clones are kept and a portion is missing. The sample carries 85,000 to 100,000 clones, over 70% recorded once. The specimen was PBMCs. Receptor source: a girl aged 2 to 10 in good health and CMV-seropositive.

This clone was picked up one time. V is TRBV2 and J is TRBJ1-2; the match to TRBD1 covers 8 bases. Per germline, CDR1 SNHLY and CDR2 FYNNEI. The CDR3 contains 12 residues. V gave up 7 bases and J gave up 7 bases; unmatched junction bases: 5. In DNA, the CDR3 is TGTGCCAGCATCGGACAGGGAATTGGCTACACCTTC. Translating it yields CASIGQGIGYTF.

V and J are TRBV18 and TRBJ2-7; 7 bases map to TRBD1. This CDR3 contains 20 residues. Per germline, CDR1 KGHSH and CDR2 LQKENI. Losses at the gene ends were 5 bases for V and 5 bases for J; bases not matched to a gene: 27. For the CDR3, the DNA is TGTGCCAGCTCATTCACAAGAGGGACAGCCGCCGAGGTTGGAGTCAACGAGCAGTACTTC. Protein sequence: CASSFTRGTAAEVGVNEQYF.

The chain uses TRBV10-3 and TRBJ1-1; tentatively, D is TRBD1 (5 bases). The germline V gene has CDR1 ENHRY and CDR2 SYGVKD. V was pared by 6 bases and J by 6 bases, with 20 bases between. The CDR3 extends over 15 amino acids. CDR3 nucleotide sequence: TGTGCCATCAGCACGGGACTCACGGGCGATGCTGAAGCTTTCTTT. It codes for CAISTGLTGDAEAFF.